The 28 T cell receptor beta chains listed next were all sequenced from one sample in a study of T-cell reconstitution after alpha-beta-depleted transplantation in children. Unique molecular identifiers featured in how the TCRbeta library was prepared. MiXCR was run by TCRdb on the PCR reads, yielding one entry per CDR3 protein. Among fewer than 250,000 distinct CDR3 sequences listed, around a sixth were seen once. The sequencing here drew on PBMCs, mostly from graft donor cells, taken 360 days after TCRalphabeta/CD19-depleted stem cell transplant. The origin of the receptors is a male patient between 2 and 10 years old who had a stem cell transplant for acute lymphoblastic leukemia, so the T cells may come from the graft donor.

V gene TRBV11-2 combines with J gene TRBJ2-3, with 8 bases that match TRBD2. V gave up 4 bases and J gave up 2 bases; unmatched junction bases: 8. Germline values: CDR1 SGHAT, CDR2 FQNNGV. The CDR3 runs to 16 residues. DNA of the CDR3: TGTGCCAGCAGCTCGTTCCGGGGGGGGCTCACAGATACGCAGTATTTT. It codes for CASSSFRGGLTDTQYF.

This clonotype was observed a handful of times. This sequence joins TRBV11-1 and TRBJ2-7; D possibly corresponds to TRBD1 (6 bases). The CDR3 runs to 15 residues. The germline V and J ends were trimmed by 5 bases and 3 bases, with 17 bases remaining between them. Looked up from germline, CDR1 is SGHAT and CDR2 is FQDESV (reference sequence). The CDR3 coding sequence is TGTGCCAGCAGCGTCCTGCAGGGGCTCGTCTACGAGCAGTACTTC. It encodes CASSVLQGLVYEQYF.

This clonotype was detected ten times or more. The CDR3 spells CASSLRGGWETQYF. CDR3 sequence (DNA): TGTGCCAGCAGTCTGCGGGGGGGCTGGGAGACCCAGTACTTC. The chain combines TRBV28 with TRBJ2-5; 9 nucleotides agree with TRBD2. Trimming cost V 5 bases and J 5 bases; bases outside gene matches: 6. Germline assignment: CDR1 MDHEN and CDR2 SYDVKM. The CDR3 spans 14 residues.

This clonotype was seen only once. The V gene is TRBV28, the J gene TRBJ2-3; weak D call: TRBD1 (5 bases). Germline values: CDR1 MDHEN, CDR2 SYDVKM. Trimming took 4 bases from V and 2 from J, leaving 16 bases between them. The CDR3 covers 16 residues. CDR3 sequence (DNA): TGTGCCAGCAGTTCCCCTAGTAGGGGCTACACAGATACGCAGTATTTT. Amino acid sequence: CASSSPSRGYTDTQYF. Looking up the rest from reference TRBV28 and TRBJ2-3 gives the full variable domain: DVKVTQSSRYLVKRTGEKVFLECVQDMDHENMFWYRQDPGLGLRLIYFSYDVKMKEKGDIPEGYSVSREKKERFSLILESASTNQTSMYLCASSSPSRGYTDTQYFGPGTRLTVL.

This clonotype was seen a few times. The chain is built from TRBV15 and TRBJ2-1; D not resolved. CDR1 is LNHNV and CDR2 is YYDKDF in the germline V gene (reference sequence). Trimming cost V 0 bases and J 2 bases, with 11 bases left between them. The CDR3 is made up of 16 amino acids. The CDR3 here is CATSRDRSSPYNEQFF. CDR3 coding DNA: TGTGCCACCAGCAGAGATCGTAGTTCCCCCTACAATGAGCAGTTCTTC.

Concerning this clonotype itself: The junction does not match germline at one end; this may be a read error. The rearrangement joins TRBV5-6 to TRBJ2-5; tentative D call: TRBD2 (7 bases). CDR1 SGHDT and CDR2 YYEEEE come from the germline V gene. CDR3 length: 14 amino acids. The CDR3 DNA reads TGTGCCAGCGGCTTGAGTCGGGGGGCGGAGACCCAGTACTTC. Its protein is CASGLSRGAETQYF.

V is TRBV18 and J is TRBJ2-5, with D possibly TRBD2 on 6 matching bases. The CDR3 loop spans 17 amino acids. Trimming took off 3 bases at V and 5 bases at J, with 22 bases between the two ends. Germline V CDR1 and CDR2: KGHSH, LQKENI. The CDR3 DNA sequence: TGTGCCAGCTCACCGCAAGGACGGGGAGGATACGTGGAGACCCAGTACTTC. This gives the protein CASSPQGRGGYVETQYF. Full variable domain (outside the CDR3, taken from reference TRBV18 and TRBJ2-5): NAGVMQNPRHLVRRRGQEARLRCSPMKGHSHVYWYRQLPEEGLKFMVYLQKENIIDESGMPKERFSAEFPKEGPSILRIQQVVRGDSAAYFCASSPQGRGGYVETQYFGPGTRLLVL.

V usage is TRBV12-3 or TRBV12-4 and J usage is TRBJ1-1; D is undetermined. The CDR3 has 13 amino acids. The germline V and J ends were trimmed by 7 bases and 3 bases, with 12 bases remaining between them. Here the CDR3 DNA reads TGTGCCAGCAACACGGACGGGCACACTGAAGCTTTCTTT. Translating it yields CASNTDGHTEAFF.

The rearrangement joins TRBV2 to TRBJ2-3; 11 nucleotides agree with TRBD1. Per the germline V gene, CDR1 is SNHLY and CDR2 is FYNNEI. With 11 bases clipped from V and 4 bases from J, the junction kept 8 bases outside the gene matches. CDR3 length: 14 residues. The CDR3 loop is CAGPDRGRADTQYF. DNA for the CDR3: TGTGCCGGACCGGACAGGGGGCGAGCAGATACGCAGTATTTT.

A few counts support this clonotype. The CDR3 loop is CASSLALVTDTQYF. CDR3 DNA sequence: TGCGCCAGCAGCTTGGCCCTAGTCACAGATACGCAGTATTTT. The chain is built from TRBV5-1 and TRBJ2-3, with D uncertain. CDR1 SGHRS and CDR2 YFSETQ come from the germline V gene. V was cut by 0 bases and J by 2 bases, with 7 bases left in between. This CDR3 contains 14 residues.

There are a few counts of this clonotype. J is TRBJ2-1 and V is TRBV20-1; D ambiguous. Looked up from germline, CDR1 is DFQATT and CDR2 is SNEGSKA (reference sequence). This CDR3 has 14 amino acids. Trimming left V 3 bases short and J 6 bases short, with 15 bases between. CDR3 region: CSARRRQVGNEQFF. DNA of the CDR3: TGCAGTGCTAGGCGACGTCAGGTGGGCAATGAGCAGTTCTTC.

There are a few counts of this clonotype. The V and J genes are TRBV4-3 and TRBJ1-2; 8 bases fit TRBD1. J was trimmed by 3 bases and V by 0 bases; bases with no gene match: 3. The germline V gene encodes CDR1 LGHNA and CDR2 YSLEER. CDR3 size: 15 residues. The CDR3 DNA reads TGCGCCAGCAGCCAAGACGACAGGGGATACTATGGCTACACCTTC. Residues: CASSQDDRGYYGYTF.

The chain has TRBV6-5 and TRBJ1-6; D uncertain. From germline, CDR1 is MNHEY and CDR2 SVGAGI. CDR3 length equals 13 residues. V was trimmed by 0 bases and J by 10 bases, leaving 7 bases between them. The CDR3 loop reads CASSYSNLSPLHF. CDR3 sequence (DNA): TGTGCCAGCAGTTACTCCAATTTATCACCCCTCCACTTT.

Written as DNA, the CDR3 is TGTGCCAGCAGTTCCCGGACCTACACTGAAGCTTTCTTT. It codes for CASSSRTYTEAFF. The genes are TRBV12-3 or TRBV12-4 and TRBJ1-1; D is ambiguous. The CDR3 covers 13 residues. Trimming took 4 bases from V and 3 from J, leaving 9 bases between them.

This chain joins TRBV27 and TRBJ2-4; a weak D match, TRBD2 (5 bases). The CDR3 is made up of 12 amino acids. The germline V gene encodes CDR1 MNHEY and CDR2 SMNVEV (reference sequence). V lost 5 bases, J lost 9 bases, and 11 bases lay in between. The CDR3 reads CASSLGLGIQYF. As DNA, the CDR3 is TGTGCCAGCAGTCTCGGACTTGGCATTCAGTACTTC.

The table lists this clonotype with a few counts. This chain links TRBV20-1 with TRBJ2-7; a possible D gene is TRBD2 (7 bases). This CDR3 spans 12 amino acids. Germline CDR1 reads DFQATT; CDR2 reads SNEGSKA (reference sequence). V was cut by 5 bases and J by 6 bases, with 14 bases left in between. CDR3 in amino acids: CSAVAGALEQYF. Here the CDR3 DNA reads TGCAGTGCTGTTGCGGGGGCCCTCGAGCAGTACTTC.

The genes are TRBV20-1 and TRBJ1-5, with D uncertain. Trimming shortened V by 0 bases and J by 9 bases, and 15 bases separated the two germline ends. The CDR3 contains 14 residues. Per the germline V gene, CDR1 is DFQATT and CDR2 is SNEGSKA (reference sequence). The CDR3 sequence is CSARDSAGLLPQHF. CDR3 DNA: TGCAGTGCTAGAGATTCGGCCGGTCTTTTGCCCCAGCATTTT.

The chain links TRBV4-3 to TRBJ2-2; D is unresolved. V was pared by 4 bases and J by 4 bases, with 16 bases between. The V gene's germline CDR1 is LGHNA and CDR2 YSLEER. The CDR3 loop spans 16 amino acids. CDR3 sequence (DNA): TGCGCCAGCAGCCCTACTGCCCTTGCTGGCACCGGGGAGCTGTTTTTT. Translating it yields CASSPTALAGTGELFF.

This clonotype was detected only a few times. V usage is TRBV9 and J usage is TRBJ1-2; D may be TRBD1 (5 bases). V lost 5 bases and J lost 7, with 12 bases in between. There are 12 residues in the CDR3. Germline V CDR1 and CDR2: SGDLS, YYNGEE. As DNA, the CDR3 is TGTGCCAGCAGTAGGGACGTGGGTGGCTACACCTTC. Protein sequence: CASSRDVGGYTF.

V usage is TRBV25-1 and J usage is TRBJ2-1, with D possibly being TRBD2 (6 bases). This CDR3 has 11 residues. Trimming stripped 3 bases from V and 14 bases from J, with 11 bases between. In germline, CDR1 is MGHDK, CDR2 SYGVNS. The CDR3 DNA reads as TGTGCCAGCAGTGAGGAGGGTTTTAAGTTCTTC. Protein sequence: CASSEEGFKFF.

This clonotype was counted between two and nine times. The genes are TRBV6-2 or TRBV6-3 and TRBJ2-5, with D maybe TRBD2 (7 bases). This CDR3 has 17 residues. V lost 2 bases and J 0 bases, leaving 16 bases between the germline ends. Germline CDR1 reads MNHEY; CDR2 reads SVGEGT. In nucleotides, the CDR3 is TGTGCCAGCAGTTACCCGACGGGGGGCTGGTACCAAGAGACCCAGTACTTC. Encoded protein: CASSYPTGGWYQETQYF.

The CDR3 nucleotides are TGCGCCAGCAGCTTGGTGCAGGGGCCCACGGAGACCCAGTACTTC. This sequence encodes CASSLVQGPTETQYF. This chain connects TRBV5-1 to TRBJ2-5; tentative D call: TRBD1 (6 bases). V lost 0 bases and J 5 bases, leaving 14 bases between the germline ends. The CDR3 extends over 15 amino acids. In germline, CDR1 is SGHRS, CDR2 YFSETQ.

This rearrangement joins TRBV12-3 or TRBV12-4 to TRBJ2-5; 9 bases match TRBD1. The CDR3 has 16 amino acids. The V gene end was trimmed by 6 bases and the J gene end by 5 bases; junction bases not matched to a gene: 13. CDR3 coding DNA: TGTGCCAGCAGAAAAAATAAGGGGACAGGGAAGGAGACCCAGTACTTC. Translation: CASRKNKGTGKETQYF.

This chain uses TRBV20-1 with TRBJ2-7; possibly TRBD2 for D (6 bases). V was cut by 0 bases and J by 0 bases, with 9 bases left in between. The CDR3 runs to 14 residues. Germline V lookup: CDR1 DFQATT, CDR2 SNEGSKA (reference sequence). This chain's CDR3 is CSAREGGYSYEQYF. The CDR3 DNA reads TGCAGTGCTAGAGAGGGGGGTTACTCCTACGAGCAGTACTTC.

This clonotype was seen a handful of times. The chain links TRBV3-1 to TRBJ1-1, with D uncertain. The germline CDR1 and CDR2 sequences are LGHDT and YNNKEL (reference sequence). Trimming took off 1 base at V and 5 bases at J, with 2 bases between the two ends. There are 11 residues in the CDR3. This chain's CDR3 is CASSQGTEAFF. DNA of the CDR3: TGTGCCAGCAGCCAAGGTACTGAAGCTTTCTTT. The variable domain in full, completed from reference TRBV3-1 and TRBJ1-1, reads DTAVSQTPKYLVTQMGNDKSIKCEQNLGHDTMYWYKQDSKKFLKIMFSYNNKELIINETVPNRFSPKSPDKAHLNLHINSLELGDSAVYFCASSQGTEAFFGQGTRLTVV.

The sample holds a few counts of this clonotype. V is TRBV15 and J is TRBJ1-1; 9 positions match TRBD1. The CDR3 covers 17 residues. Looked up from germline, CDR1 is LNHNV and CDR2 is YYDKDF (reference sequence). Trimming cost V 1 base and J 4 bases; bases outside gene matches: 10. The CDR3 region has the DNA TGTGCCACCAGCAGAGGCCGGGACAGGGTGGGGGGCACTGAAGCTTTCTTT. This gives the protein CATSRGRDRVGGTEAFF.

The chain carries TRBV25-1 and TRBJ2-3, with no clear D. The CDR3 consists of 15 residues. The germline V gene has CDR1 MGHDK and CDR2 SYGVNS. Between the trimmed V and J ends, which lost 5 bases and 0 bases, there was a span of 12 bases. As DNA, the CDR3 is TGTGCCAGCAGTAAAGGTCGGATCAGCACAGATACGCAGTATTTT. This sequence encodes CASSKGRISTDTQYF.

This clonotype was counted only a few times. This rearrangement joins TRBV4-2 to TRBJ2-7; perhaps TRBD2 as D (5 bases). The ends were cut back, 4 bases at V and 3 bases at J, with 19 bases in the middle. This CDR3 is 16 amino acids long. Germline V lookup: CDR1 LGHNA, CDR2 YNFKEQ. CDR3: CASSPQARALNYEQYF. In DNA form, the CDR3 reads TGTGCCAGCAGCCCCCAGGCGCGGGCTTTAAACTACGAGCAGTACTTC.